Presented here are 24 T cell receptor beta chains from one specimen sequenced in a study of T cell repertoires in cytomegalovirus infection. TCRdb itself ran the reads through MiXCR, one entry per CDR3 protein. The table includes under 850,000 distinct CDR3 sequences, around a third detected once. The antigens of these receptors remain unknown. The sequencing used cultured PBMCs, collected from culture after CMV antigen stimulation. These receptors were obtained from a human donor in good health (CMV status not recorded). Some clones in this sample may be carry-over from other donors' samples.

This chain connects TRBV4-1 to TRBJ2-7, with D maybe TRBD1 (5 bases). This CDR3 spans 14 amino acids. With 4 bases removed from V and 3 bases from J, the gap between germline ends came to 13 bases. Germline-derived CDR1 and CDR2 are MGHRA and YSYEKL. The CDR3 reads CASSPSTANYEQYF. The DNA for the CDR3 is TGCGCCAGCAGCCCCTCGACAGCGAACTACGAGCAGTACTTC.

This clonotype was detected a few times. The chain combines TRBV12-3 or TRBV12-4 with TRBJ1-5; D gene ambiguous. CDR3 length equals 14 residues. V lost 6 bases and J lost 0, with 9 bases in between. The CDR3 DNA reads TGTGCCAGCAGGGCTCCAGGTAGCAATCAGCCCCAGCATTTT. Residues: CASRAPGSNQPQHF.

Here the CDR3 DNA reads TGTGCCAGTAGTCCCCCGGGACAGGGGAGTGAAAAACTGTTTTTT. It is translated as CASSPPGQGSEKLFF. The gene calls are TRBV19 and TRBJ1-4; 10 nucleotides agree with TRBD1. This CDR3 region has 15 residues. Germline trimming cut 5 bases from V and 7 bases from J; bases unmatched to any gene: 7. Germline CDR1 is LNHDA and CDR2 is SQIVND (reference sequence).

This clonotype occurred a few times. The chain couples TRBV6-6 to TRBJ1-4; 7 nucleotides match TRBD1. The CDR3 contains 15 residues. V was clipped by 4 bases and J by 4 bases; unmatched bases: 6. Looked up from germline, CDR1 is MNHNY and CDR2 is SVGAGI (reference sequence). For the CDR3, the DNA is TGTGCCAGCAGTTGGGGGACAGAAATTAATGAAAAACTGTTTTTT. This codes for CASSWGTEINEKLFF.

This clonotype was seen many times. The chain recombines TRBV7-2 with TRBJ1-2; D is ambiguous. Germline V gene data show CDR1 as SGHTA and CDR2 as FQGNSA. Trimming removed 1 base at V and 5 bases at J, with 14 bases between. The CDR3 consists of 15 residues. The CDR3 sequence is CASSLEATLTYGYTF. CDR3 nucleotide sequence: TGTGCCAGCAGCTTAGAGGCTACCCTCACTTATGGCTACACCTTC.

The J gene is TRBJ1-3, the V gene TRBV11-2; 8 positions match TRBD1. Looked up from germline, CDR1 is SGHAT and CDR2 is FQNNGV. Trimming removed 5 bases from V and 5 bases from J; junction bases left unmatched: 8. The CDR3 runs 15 residues. The CDR3 region is CASSTGGSGRNTIYF. DNA of the CDR3: TGTGCCAGCAGCACAGGGGGTTCGGGGCGAAACACCATATATTTT. The full variable domain, rest sourced from reference TRBV11-2 and TRBJ1-3, is EAGVAQSPRYKIIEKRQSVAFWCNPISGHATLYWYQQILGQGPKLLIQFQNNGVVDDSQLPKDRFSAERLKGVDSTLKIQPAKLEDSAVYLCASSTGGSGRNTIYFGEGSWLTVV.

V usage is TRBV19 and J usage is TRBJ1-6; TRBD1 aligns across 7 bases. CDR1 and CDR2 (germline): LNHDA, SQIVND (reference sequence). This CDR3 is 15 amino acids long. Unmatched junction bases numbered 9, after V lost 9 bases and J lost 4 bases. For the CDR3, the DNA is TGTGCCAGCTTGAGGACAGGCGGATATAATTCACCCCTCCACTTT. It codes for CASLRTGGYNSPLHF.

This clonotype was observed at least ten times. This chain links TRBV7-2 with TRBJ2-1; D not certain. Looked up from germline, CDR1 is SGHTA and CDR2 is FQGNSA. Trimming took off 6 bases at V and 5 bases at J, with 5 bases between the two ends. This CDR3 has 11 residues. CDR3: CASRPNNEQFF. CDR3 nucleotide sequence: TGTGCCAGCAGACCGAACAATGAGCAGTTCTTC.

The rearrangement joins TRBV7-2 to TRBJ2-3; TRBD2 matches 8 bases. The CDR3 has 15 residues. From germline, CDR1 is SGHTA and CDR2 FQGNSA. The V gene end was trimmed by 2 bases and the J gene end by 5 bases; junction bases not matched to a gene: 6. CDR3 nucleotide sequence: TGTGCCAGCAGCTTAACGGGAGGGCCGATAGATACGCAGTATTTT. Protein sequence: CASSLTGGPIDTQYF.

On this clonotype: A read error is possible here, since a much larger clone lies one base away. V and J are TRBV7-2 and TRBJ2-1, with 7 bases identical to TRBD2. V was clipped by 6 bases and J by 2 bases; unmatched bases: 10. The CDR3 sequence is 16 residues long. Germline V gene sequence: CDR1 SGHTA, CDR2 FQGNSA. The CDR3, as DNA: TGTGCCAGCAGGACCGGACTAGTGGGACCCTACAATGAGCAGTTCTTC. As protein: CASRTGLVGPYNEQFF. Supplemented by reference TRBV7-2 and TRBJ2-1, the full variable domain reads GAGVSQSPSNKVTEKGKDVELRCDPISGHTALYWYRQSLGQGLEFLIYFQGNSAPDKSGLPSDRFSAERTGGSVSTLTIQRTQQEDSAVYLCASRTGLVGPYNEQFFGPGTRLTVL.

The chain joins TRBV7-9 to TRBJ1-1, with D hard to call. V was clipped by 8 bases and J by 7 bases, with 11 bases between them. The CDR3 has 11 residues. Germline-derived CDR1 and CDR2 are SEHNR and FQNEAQ (reference sequence). CDR3 DNA: TGTGCCAGCGGTGCGCGGGTTGAAGCTTTCTTT. It codes for CASGARVEAFF.

The V call is TRBV7-2, the J call TRBJ2-1; D tentatively reads TRBD1 or TRBD2 (5 bases each). This CDR3 is 13 amino acids long. CDR1 and CDR2 (germline): SGHTA, FQGNSA. The V gene lost 4 bases and the J gene lost 9 bases, with 13 bases spanning the gap. Here the CDR3 DNA reads TGTGCCAGCAGCTCCCGTGGGGCGGGTGAGCAGTTCTTC. Its protein product is CASSSRGAGEQFF.

This clonotype came up many times. The CDR3: CASSQGLAGGTDTQYF. CDR3 in DNA: TGTGCCAGCAGCCAAGGACTAGCGGGGGGCACAGATACGCAGTATTTT. V gene TRBV4-2 combines with J gene TRBJ2-3, with 12 bases aligning to TRBD2. The CDR3 contains 16 residues. The germline V gene has CDR1 LGHNA and CDR2 YNFKEQ. The junction had 0 bases not matched to a gene; V was cut back by 1 base and J by 1 base.

This chain links TRBV12-3 or TRBV12-4 with TRBJ2-7, with D perhaps matching TRBD1 (6 bases). Trimming removed 2 bases at V and 0 bases at J, with 11 bases between. The CDR3 extends over 15 amino acids. This CDR3 is CASSLRTVGSYEQYF. DNA of the CDR3: TGTGCCAGCAGTTTAAGGACAGTCGGCTCCTACGAGCAGTACTTC.

The CDR3 coding sequence is TGTGCCATCAGTGAGTCCGTTGGGACAGGTGTATTCGGCGAGCAGTACTTC. Its protein product is CAISESVGTGVFGEQYF. The chain couples TRBV10-3 to TRBJ2-7; the match to TRBD1 covers 8 bases. The CDR3 is 17 amino acids. Germline V CDR1 and CDR2: ENHRY, SYGVKD. J was trimmed by 6 bases and V by 0 bases; bases with no gene match: 13.

This clonotype occurred a few times. The chain is built from TRBV25-1 and TRBJ2-1, with D perhaps matching TRBD2 (5 bases). From germline, CDR1 is MGHDK and CDR2 SYGVNS. The CDR3 runs to 15 residues. V dropped 3 bases and J dropped 7 bases, with 16 bases sitting between them. This CDR3 reads CASSDPRVSGNEQFF. In nucleotides, the CDR3 is TGTGCCAGCAGTGACCCGCGGGTCTCGGGTAATGAGCAGTTCTTC.

The sample holds many counts of this clonotype. This rearrangement joins TRBV7-2 to TRBJ1-5; D not certain. The CDR3 runs to 12 residues. Trimming took 9 bases from V and 0 from J, leaving 6 bases between them. The germline V gene encodes CDR1 SGHTA and CDR2 FQGNSA. The CDR3 sequence: CASGYSNQPQHF. CDR3 in DNA: TGTGCCAGTGGCTATAGCAATCAGCCCCAGCATTTT.

The chain links TRBV7-8 to TRBJ2-1; TRBD2 matches 10 bases. CDR3 length: 17 amino acids. The V gene end was trimmed by 1 base and the J gene end by 9 bases; junction bases not matched to a gene: 12. From germline, CDR1 is SGHVS and CDR2 FQNEAQ. The CDR3 bases are TGTGCCAGCAGCTTAGGACTAGCGGGTGGGGGGCATGGTGAGCAGTTCTTC. Amino acids: CASSLGLAGGGHGEQFF.

This chain joins TRBV7-8 and TRBJ2-5, with TRBD1 matching over 11 bases. With 6 bases clipped from V and 1 base from J, the junction kept 10 bases outside the gene matches. CDR3 length equals 17 residues. Germline CDR1 is SGHVS and CDR2 is FQNEAQ. Here the CDR3 DNA reads TGTGCCAGCAGTTCCTGGGGTGGACAGGGGGCCCAAGAGACCCAGTACTTC. Its translation: CASSSWGGQGAQETQYF.

The chain uses TRBV20-1 and TRBJ2-2, with D maybe TRBD2 (5 bases). The germline gives CDR1 DFQATT, CDR2 SNEGSKA (reference sequence). The V gene lost 3 bases and the J gene lost 6 bases, with 14 bases spanning the gap. The CDR3 has 14 amino acids. The CDR3 reads CSASRESLAGELFF. The CDR3 DNA reads as TGCAGTGCTAGTCGGGAATCTCTCGCCGGGGAGCTGTTTTTT.

The rearrangement uses TRBV5-8 and TRBJ2-5; 11 bases line up with TRBD2. The ends lost 4 bases at V and 4 bases at J; junction bases unmatched: 6. Germline V CDR1 and CDR2: SGHTS, YDEGEE. The CDR3 runs to 15 residues. CDR3 coding DNA: TGTGCCAGCAGCGCCCTGCTAGCGGGGGGAGAGACCCAGTACTTC. Its protein is CASSALLAGGETQYF. Based on the CDR3 plus reference TRBV5-8 and TRBJ2-5, the full variable domain is EAGVTQSPTHLIKTRGQQATLRCSPISGHTSVYWYQQALGLGLQFLLWYDEGEERNRGNFPPRFSGRQFPNYSSELNVNALELEDSALYLCASSALLAGGETQYFGPGTRLLVL.

The chain links TRBV20-1 to TRBJ2-5; unclear D gene. CDR3 length: 14 residues. Trimming removed 0 bases at V and 2 bases at J, with 10 bases between. The germline V gene encodes CDR1 DFQATT and CDR2 SNEGSKA (reference sequence). The CDR3 sequence: CSARDSGPQETQYF. The CDR3 region has the DNA TGCAGTGCTAGAGATTCGGGCCCACAAGAGACCCAGTACTTC.

The rearrangement uses TRBV27 and TRBJ1-6; TRBD1 matches 9 bases. Unmatched junction bases numbered 8, after V lost 4 bases and J lost 7 bases. The CDR3 has 16 residues. Germline assignment: CDR1 MNHEY and CDR2 SMNVEV (reference sequence). Written as DNA, the CDR3 is TGTGCCAGCAGTTCGACAGGGGGAATTTGGAATTCACCCCTCCACTTT. Its translation: CASSSTGGIWNSPLHF.

The chain uses TRBV6-2 or TRBV6-3 and TRBJ2-7; maybe TRBD1 (6 bases). This CDR3 has 12 residues. Trimming took 10 bases from V and 7 from J, leaving 17 bases between them. Per the germline V gene, CDR1 is MNHEY and CDR2 is SVGEGT. CDR3 loop: CAIGTPYAEQYF. The CDR3 nucleotides are TGTGCCATCGGGACACCCTACGCGGAGCAGTACTTC.